The TCR beta chain described here comes from a study of OX40 agonist ivuxolimab in advanced cancers. Study overall: Hepatocellular carcinoma, melanoma, renal cell or head and neck cancer occurred in dose-escalation patients. One patient with hepatocellular carcinoma and two with cutaneous melanoma, three in all, had partial responses. Findings and limits, study-wide: Both CD4+ and CD8+ T cell populations in blood had undergone clonal expansion by week 6 at 0.1 to 3.0 mg/kg. Also showing low normalized T-cell clonal expansion were some of the nonresponders.

Sequencing used immunoSEQ multiplex PCR; TCRdb keeps in-frame clones, though not all of them. The sample holds approximately 60,000 clones, over 60% seen once. Trimming pared 3 bases from V and 2 bases from J, leaving 23 bases between. The CDR3 sequence is 18 residues long. Per the germline V gene, CDR1 is LNHDA and CDR2 is SQIVND (reference sequence). On this clone itself: The antigen is not known.

V gene TRBV19 combines with J gene TRBJ2-7; TRBD2 might be the D (6 bases). Sequencing was performed on CD4+ or CD8+ T cells sorted from blood, taken in a trial of the OX40 agonist ivuxolimab. This receptor was taken from an adult with an advanced solid tumor such as melanoma, head and neck, liver or kidney cancer. In nucleotides, the CDR3 is TGTGCCAGTAGTATCCTTCGCGGGACGCCGGGGAATCCCTACGAGCAGTACTTC. Amino acid sequence: CASSILRGTPGNPYEQYF. Full variable domain (outside the CDR3, taken from reference TRBV19 and TRBJ2-7): DGGITQSPKYLFRKEGQNVTLSCEQNLNHDAMYWYRQDPGQGLRLIYYSQIVNDFQKGDIAEGYSVSREKKESFPLTVTSAQKNPTAFYLCASSILRGTPGNPYEQYFGPGTRLTVT.